The 2 T cell receptor beta chains below come from one sample, sequenced in a study of shared clonotypes between healthy human individuals. Produced via immunoSEQ multiplex PCR; TCRdb's table is partial and in-frame only. The repertoire consists of around 2,000,000 clones, with under 95% occurring once and the leading ten covering more than 1.5%. It was CD45RO-negative cells, positively selected for CCR7, that made up naive CD8 cells, with terminally differentiated effector memory CD45RA+ cells excluded. The source material was naive CD8+ T cells from PBMCs. The receptors were sampled from a man aged 18 to 35 in good health. Some clones in this sample may be carry-over from other donors' samples.

This sequence joins TRBV7-9 and TRBJ1-2; D is unclear. The length of the CDR3 is 14 residues. In germline, CDR1 is SEHNR, CDR2 FQNEAQ (reference sequence). The V gene lost 0 bases and the J gene lost 1 base, with 6 bases spanning the gap. The CDR3, as DNA: TGTGCCAGCAGCTTAGCGGCAGTTAACTATGGCTACACCTTC. This sequence encodes CASSLAAVNYGYTF. The complete variable domain, with remaining parts taken from reference TRBV7-9 and TRBJ1-2, reads DTGVSQNPRHKITKRGQNVTFRCDPISEHNRLYWYRQTLGQGPEFLTYFQNEAQLEKSRLLSDRFSAERPKGSFSTLEIQRTEQGDSAMYLCASSLAAVNYGYTFGSGTRLTVV.

In regard to this clone: This CDR3 is also generated by other DNA sequences in the sample. This rearrangement joins TRBV5-6 to TRBJ2-7, with 9 bases that match TRBD1. Unmatched junction bases numbered 5, after V lost 3 bases and J lost 4 bases. CDR1 is SGHDT and CDR2 is YYEEEE in the germline V gene. The CDR3 is made up of 14 amino acids. CDR3: CASSSGTGSYEQYF. For the CDR3, the DNA is TGTGCCAGCAGCTCCGGGACAGGGTCTTACGAGCAGTACTTC.